The 26 T cell receptor beta chains below all came from one sample that was sequenced in a study of regulatory T cells in long-lasting Graves disease. Time point reported: newly diagnosed GD, antithyroid drugs for less than 3 months. Making the TCR library involved RNA that had been extracted from PBMCs. CDR3 regions were amplified by Arm-PCR using iRepertoire HTBI primers to build TCR beta libraries. TCRdb called the multiplex PCR reads again in MiXCR, with one record for every CDR3 protein. This sample yields roughly 510,000 distinct CDR3 sequences, of which around 15% are seen a single time; about 11% belongs to the top ten. This same sample was also taken into another study, of T cells in Graves' hyperthyroidism and ophthalmopathy.

The specimen comprised peripheral blood mononuclear cells (PBMCs), sampled at new diagnosis, from a patient treated with antithyroid drugs. The receptor set was obtained from a man between 18 and 29 years old with Graves disease.

This clonotype was counted only a few times. V gene TRBV6-2 or TRBV6-3 combines with J gene TRBJ2-1; maybe TRBD2 (6 bases). Trimming left V 2 bases short and J 7 bases short, with 21 bases between. This CDR3 is built from 17 residues. Germline values: CDR1 MNHEY, CDR2 SVGEGT. This CDR3 is CASSYTRGDYLPNEQFF. The CDR3 nucleotides are TGTGCCAGCAGTTACACGCGGGGCGATTATTTGCCTAATGAGCAGTTCTTC.

This clonotype was detected ten times or more. This chain joins TRBV2 and TRBJ1-4; 10 positions agree with TRBD1. Looked up from germline, CDR1 is SNHLY and CDR2 is FYNNEI. This CDR3 is 17 amino acids long. Trimming cost V 2 bases and J 5 bases; bases outside gene matches: 8. The CDR3: CASSEFWTGGLNEKLFF. The DNA of the CDR3 is TGTGCCAGCAGTGAATTTTGGACAGGGGGACTAAATGAAAAACTGTTTTTT.

This clonotype was counted at least ten times. The chain carries TRBV2 and TRBJ2-1, with 8 bases fitting TRBD2. The ends lost 1 base at V and 9 bases at J; junction bases unmatched: 2. CDR1 is SNHLY and CDR2 is FYNNEI in the germline V gene. This CDR3 comprises 13 residues. For the CDR3, the DNA is TGTGCCAGCAGTGAAGTGCTAGCGGGTGAGCAGTTCTTC. This sequence encodes CASSEVLAGEQFF.

The chain uses TRBV9 and TRBJ2-5; TRBD2 aligns across 8 bases. This CDR3 is 15 amino acids long. Unmatched junction bases numbered 8, after V lost 2 bases and J lost 5 bases. The V gene's germline CDR1 is SGDLS and CDR2 YYNGEE. CDR3 in DNA: TGTGCCAGCAGCGTCGCCGGGACTAGGGGGGAGACCCAGTACTTC. It translates to CASSVAGTRGETQYF.

The table lists this clonotype with many counts. The chain has TRBV12-3 or TRBV12-4 and TRBJ2-5; D tentatively fits TRBD1 or TRBD2 (6 bases each). V shed 4 bases and J shed 5 bases, with 32 bases lying between them. The CDR3 has 20 amino acids. CDR3 bases: TGTGCCAGCAGTTACGCGCAGTTTCCTTACGGGGGCGCCGAAACGGAGACCCAGTACTTC. Its protein product is CASSYAQFPYGGAETETQYF.

This clonotype appeared many times. V usage is TRBV20-1 and J usage is TRBJ1-1; TRBD1 is a possible D gene (6 bases). Per the germline V gene, CDR1 is DFQATT and CDR2 is SNEGSKA (reference sequence). The CDR3 length is 15 residues. Trimming removed 3 bases from V and 0 bases from J, with 14 bases in between. The CDR3 here is CSASIRGSMNTEAFF. CDR3 DNA: TGCAGTGCTAGCATCAGGGGCTCAATGAACACTGAAGCTTTCTTT.

There are many counts of this clonotype. This CDR3 is CASSVDGRYEQYF. The CDR3 DNA reads as TGTGCCAGCAGCGTAGACGGCCGTTACGAGCAGTACTTC. The genes are TRBV9 and TRBJ2-7; the D is unclear. CDR3 length: 13 residues. Deletions cut 0 bases from V and 4 bases from J, with 8 bases between. Germline V gene data show CDR1 as SGDLS and CDR2 as YYNGEE.

The chain is built from TRBV3-1 and TRBJ1-3; 7 nucleotides line up with TRBD1. CDR1 LGHDT and CDR2 YNNKEL come from the germline V gene (reference sequence). There are 17 residues in the CDR3. With V trimmed by 4 bases and J by 4 bases, 13 bases remained unmatched. DNA for the CDR3: TGTGCCAGCAGCCTTATGACAGGGAGCCGGGGCGGAAACACCATATATTTT. Its protein is CASSLMTGSRGGNTIYF.

In its sample, this clonotype was seen many times. The genes are TRBV6-1 and TRBJ1-4; no clear D. With 1 base removed from V and 4 bases from J, the gap between germline ends came to 7 bases. The CDR3 extends over 14 amino acids. Germline lookup yields CDR1 MNHNS and CDR2 SASEGT. In nucleotides, the CDR3 is TGTGCCAGCAGTGAAGGCCAGGTTAATGAAAAACTGTTTTTT. Translation: CASSEGQVNEKLFF.

This clonotype was seen at least ten times. The rearrangement joins TRBV3-1 to TRBJ1-2; D is uncertain. Trimming took 1 base from V and 8 from J, leaving 14 bases between them. This CDR3 spans 14 amino acids. CDR1 LGHDT and CDR2 YNNKEL come from the germline V gene (reference sequence). The chain's CDR3 is CASSQGTYLGGYTF. The CDR3 DNA follows: TGTGCCAGCAGCCAAGGGACCTATCTGGGAGGCTACACCTTC.

The table lists this clonotype with a few counts. A read error may explain this, as a much larger clone is one base away. This chain uses TRBV11-1 with TRBJ2-1; D unresolved. Germline CDR1 is SGHAT and CDR2 is FQDESV (reference sequence). V shed 11 bases and J shed 8 bases, with 25 bases lying between them. This CDR3 spans 15 amino acids. In DNA form, the CDR3 reads TGTGCCTCCCCAAATTCCCGAACTGAGGACCATGAGCAGTTCTTC. Translated: CASPNSRTEDHEQFF.

This clonotype was seen repeatedly, ten times or more. The gene calls are TRBV12-3 or TRBV12-4 and TRBJ1-4, with D possibly being TRBD1 (5 bases). The CDR3 length is 13 residues. V was trimmed by 9 bases and J by 8 bases, leaving 16 bases between them. CDR3 sequence: CASRDYGAEKLFF. The CDR3 DNA sequence: TGTGCCAGTCGGGACTATGGGGCGGAAAAACTGTTTTTT.

The chain combines TRBV7-6 with TRBJ1-2; 9 bases line up with TRBD1. The CDR3 spans 13 residues. Looked up from germline, CDR1 is SGHVS and CDR2 is FNYEAQ. With V trimmed by 1 base and J by 10 bases, 4 bases remained unmatched. DNA for the CDR3: TGTGCCAGCAGCTTAGGGGGACAGGGCCACTACACCTTC. Protein sequence: CASSLGGQGHYTF. The full variable domain, in which reference TRBV7-6 and TRBJ1-2 provide the parts outside the CDR3, is GAGVSQSPRYKVTKRGQDVALRCDPISGHVSLYWYRQALGQGPEFLTYFNYEAQQDKSGLPNDRFSAERPEGSISTLTIQRTEQRDSAMYRCASSLGGQGHYTFGSGTRLTVV.

This clonotype has more than one count but fewer than ten. The J gene is TRBJ2-1, the V gene TRBV19; 9 nucleotides line up with TRBD2. In germline, CDR1 is LNHDA, CDR2 SQIVND (reference sequence). The V and J ends lost 2 bases and 6 bases, in that order; junction bases with no gene match: 5. The CDR3 totals 15 residues. The CDR3 DNA reads TGTGCCAGTAGTATATTCAGCGGGAGGTCCAATGAGCAGTTCTTC. Protein: CASSIFSGRSNEQFF.

This chain uses TRBV20-1 with TRBJ1-2; the match to TRBD1 covers 7 bases. The CDR3 runs to 12 residues. The junction had 4 bases not matched to a gene; V was cut back by 5 bases and J by 4 bases. The germline V gene has CDR1 DFQATT and CDR2 SNEGSKA (reference sequence). This CDR3 is CSAARDSYGYTF. The CDR3 nucleotides read TGCAGTGCTGCCCGGGACAGCTATGGCTACACCTTC.

This clonotype was seen many times. V and J are TRBV18 and TRBJ1-1; tentatively, D is TRBD1 (6 bases). Germline V CDR1 and CDR2: KGHSH, LQKENI. The germline V and J ends were trimmed by 7 bases and 1 base, with 10 bases remaining between them. The CDR3 sequence is 13 residues long. The CDR3 loop reads CASYGQRNTEAFF. The CDR3 bases are TGTGCCAGCTACGGACAGCGGAACACTGAAGCTTTCTTT. Filled out from reference TRBV18 and TRBJ1-1, the complete variable domain reads NAGVMQNPRHLVRRRGQEARLRCSPMKGHSHVYWYRQLPEEGLKFMVYLQKENIIDESGMPKERFSAEFPKEGPSILRIQQVVRGDSAAYFCASYGQRNTEAFFGQGTRLTVV.

Points on this clonotype: A much more abundant neighbour one base away suggests this may be a read error. The rearrangement uses TRBV2 and TRBJ1-1, with D unresolved. The CDR3 loop spans 14 amino acids. The V gene lost 4 bases and the J gene lost 1 base, with 10 bases spanning the gap. Per the germline V gene, CDR1 is SNHLY and CDR2 is FYNNEI. CDR3 DNA: TGTGCCAGCAGTGCCATGGCAGAGAACACTGAAGCTTTCTTT. As protein: CASSAMAENTEAFF.

The chain uses TRBV20-1 and TRBJ1-4; 7 positions match TRBD1. Germline CDR1 is DFQATT and CDR2 is SNEGSKA (reference sequence). The CDR3 runs to 14 residues. Trimming took 0 bases from V and 6 from J; bases not matched to a gene: 4. This CDR3 reads CSARDPGGDEKLFF. CDR3 nucleotide sequence: TGCAGTGCTAGAGATCCAGGGGGAGATGAAAAACTGTTTTTT.

This clonotype came up many times. This chain connects TRBV11-3 to TRBJ2-3; 9 positions agree with TRBD2. The CDR3 covers 17 residues. Germline V gives CDR1 SGHNT, CDR2 YENEEA. J was trimmed by 3 bases and V by 1 base; bases with no gene match: 8. The CDR3 sequence: CASSLGVAGGTTDTQYF. The CDR3 DNA is TGTGCCAGCAGCTTAGGGGTCGCGGGAGGGACGACAGATACGCAGTATTTT.

The chain uses TRBV5-1 and TRBJ2-1; 9 nucleotides line up with TRBD2. Germline V CDR1 and CDR2: SGHRS, YFSETQ. The CDR3 sequence is 17 residues long. V lost 4 bases to trimming and J lost 2 bases; unmatched junction nucleotides: 10. For the CDR3, the DNA is TGCGCCAGCAGCGGGTCGGGACTAGCCATCCCCTACAATGAGCAGTTCTTC. Residues: CASSGSGLAIPYNEQFF.

This clonotype was counted only a few times. The V and J genes are TRBV19 and TRBJ2-7; TRBD2 aligns across 10 bases. CDR1 is LNHDA and CDR2 is SQIVND in the germline V gene (reference sequence). CDR3 length: 14 amino acids. V trimming: 5 bases; J trimming: 2 bases; junction bases outside the gene matches: 3. The CDR3 sequence: CASSEREGPYEQYF. In nucleotides, the CDR3 is TGTGCCAGTAGTGAGCGGGAGGGCCCCTACGAGCAGTACTTC.

The chain has TRBV6-1 and TRBJ2-4, with TRBD2 matching over 9 bases. The V and J ends lost 5 bases and 2 bases, in that order; junction bases with no gene match: 19. Germline loops: CDR1 MNHNS, CDR2 SASEGT. The CDR3 length is 20 residues. CDR3 sequence (DNA): TGTGCCAGCAGTTACCCTCGAATTAGCGGGAGTTTGTGGTCCAAAAACATTCAGTACTTC. Translating it yields CASSYPRISGSLWSKNIQYF.

This clonotype was observed a few times. The chain joins TRBV5-1 to TRBJ2-7, with TRBD1 as a possible D gene (6 bases). There are 13 residues in the CDR3. Germline CDR1 and CDR2: SGHRS and YFSETQ. V was cut by 7 bases and J by 6 bases, with 17 bases left in between. The CDR3 sequence: CASAGGLVCEQYF. CDR3 in DNA: TGCGCCAGCGCTGGGGGCCTCGTCTGCGAGCAGTACTTC. Supplemented by reference TRBV5-1 and TRBJ2-7, the full variable domain reads KAGVTQTPRYLIKTRGQQVTLSCSPISGHRSVSWYQQTPGQGLQFLFEYFSETQRNKGNFPGRFSGRQFSNSRSEMNVSTLELGDSALYLCASAGGLVCEQYFGPGTRLTVT.

The chain links TRBV25-1 to TRBJ1-1; D is unresolved. Germline loops: CDR1 MGHDK, CDR2 SYGVNS. The V and J ends lost 3 bases and 6 bases respectively, with 14 bases between them. The CDR3 totals 14 residues. The CDR3 region has the DNA TGTGCCAGCAGTGATGTGGGCGAATTCCCTGAAGCTTTCTTT. It is translated as CASSDVGEFPEAFF.

This clonotype showed up just a few times. The DNA of the CDR3 is TGTGCCAGCCTTGGACAGATATCCTACAATGAGCAGTTCTTC. Translated, it gives CASLGQISYNEQFF. The chain joins TRBV28 to TRBJ2-1; TRBD1 is a possible D gene (6 bases). The ends were cut back, 8 bases at V and 1 base at J, with 12 bases in the middle. The CDR3 spans 14 residues. CDR1 and CDR2 (germline): MDHEN, SYDVKM.

This clonotype showed up many times. This chain uses TRBV13 with TRBJ1-1; D unresolved. CDR1 PRHDT and CDR2 FYEKMQ come from the germline V gene (reference sequence). The CDR3 loop spans 15 amino acids. Deletions cut 0 bases from V and 4 bases from J, with 12 bases between. This CDR3 reads CASSLGFRRATEAFF. Here the CDR3 DNA reads TGTGCCAGCAGCTTAGGGTTCAGGAGAGCCACTGAAGCTTTCTTT.